The 23 T cell receptor beta chains below all came from one sample that was sequenced in a study of blood T cell repertoires in COVID-19. Some clones are missing from TCRdb's copy, which holds only in-frame ones; the method was immunoSEQ multiplex PCR. The profile shows fewer than 50,000 clones, around 88% of them singletons. Sequencing was carried out using peripheral blood. Receptors originate from a woman older than 75 with active or convalescent COVID-19.

The chain employs TRBV9 and TRBJ2-7; a weak D match, TRBD2 (5 bases). Per the germline V gene, CDR1 is SGDLS and CDR2 is YYNGEE. The CDR3 covers 14 residues. Between the trimmed V and J ends, which lost 2 bases and 5 bases, there was a span of 14 bases. CDR3 coding DNA: TGTGCCAGCAGCGTGGGAGTTGATTACGACGAGCAGTACTTC. Translating it yields CASSVGVDYDEQYF.

The chain links TRBV2 to TRBJ2-7, with 7 bases lining up with TRBD1. The CDR3 loop spans 16 amino acids. Losses at the gene ends were 6 bases for V and 6 bases for J; bases not matched to a gene: 17. Germline assignment: CDR1 SNHLY and CDR2 FYNNEI. The CDR3 protein is CASSSDRVAPRGEQYF. The CDR3 DNA sequence: TGTGCCAGCAGCTCCGACAGGGTGGCCCCTCGGGGCGAGCAGTACTTC.

The chain uses TRBV5-1 and TRBJ2-5; the D gene is possibly TRBD2 (6 bases). V was trimmed by 2 bases and J by 2 bases, leaving 10 bases between them. The CDR3 sequence is 14 residues long. CDR1 is SGHRS, CDR2 YFSETQ, per germline. The CDR3 nucleotides are TGCGCCAGCAGCTTCGGGACTTTACAAGAGACCCAGTACTTC. This codes for CASSFGTLQETQYF.

This chain joins TRBV29-1 and TRBJ2-7; 7 nucleotides match TRBD2. Germline V CDR1 and CDR2: SQVTM, ANQGSEA. Trimming removed 6 bases from V and 7 bases from J; junction bases left unmatched: 12. This CDR3 comprises 13 residues. The CDR3 DNA reads TGCAGCGTCCAAAGCGGGAACCAAAGGGAGCAGTACTTC. This encodes CSVQSGNQREQYF.

The V and J genes are TRBV19 and TRBJ1-1, with a tentative D call TRBD1 (6 bases). The length of the CDR3 is 15 residues. Germline V gene data show CDR1 as LNHDA and CDR2 as SQIVND (reference sequence). Trimming removed 7 bases at V and 0 bases at J, with 15 bases between. DNA of the CDR3: TGTGCCAGTACAAGACAGGTTGCCATGAACACTGAAGCTTTCTTT. It encodes CASTRQVAMNTEAFF.

This clone was seen a handful of times. Other nucleotide sequences in the sample specify the same CDR3. This rearrangement joins TRBV24-1 to TRBJ2-5; 13 bases map to TRBD2. Trimming took 9 bases from V and 4 from J; bases not matched to a gene: 10. Germline CDR1 and CDR2: KGHDR and SFDVKD. This CDR3 has 16 residues. The CDR3 DNA reads as TGTGCCACCGCTTCTACTAGCGGGAGGGGTGGAGAGACCCAGTACTTC. Translation: CATASTSGRGGETQYF.

The V call is TRBV5-1, the J call TRBJ2-3, with TRBD1 identical over 8 bases. Germline V gene lookup returns CDR1 SGHRS and CDR2 YFSETQ. The CDR3 covers 16 residues. V shed 4 bases and J 2 bases; nucleotides not matched to a gene: 9. The CDR3 nucleotides are TGCGCCAGCAGCAGAGCAGGGGGCTCAATCACAGATACGCAGTATTTT. It is translated as CASSRAGGSITDTQYF.

V is TRBV6-5 and J is TRBJ1-1, with D maybe TRBD1 (6 bases). Trimming stripped 4 bases from V and 4 bases from J, with 10 bases between. CDR1 MNHEY and CDR2 SVGAGI come from the germline V gene. This CDR3 has 13 residues. CDR3 in amino acids: CASSLQGSTEAFF. CDR3 bases: TGTGCCAGCAGTTTACAGGGCAGCACTGAAGCTTTCTTT.

J is TRBJ1-2 and V is TRBV3-1 (or the pseudogene TRBV3-2); D is undetermined. Trimming removed 0 bases from V and 8 bases from J, with 10 bases in between. The CDR3 extends over 13 amino acids. CDR1 is LGHDT, CDR2 YNNKEL, per germline (reference sequence). CDR3: CASSQDPLFGYTF. The CDR3 DNA is TGTGCCAGCAGCCAAGATCCCCTTTTCGGCTACACCTTC.

The chain has TRBV28 and TRBJ2-7; 10 bases align to TRBD2. The CDR3 covers 15 residues. The V and J ends lost 7 bases and 7 bases, in that order; junction bases with no gene match: 13. Germline V gene lookup returns CDR1 MDHEN and CDR2 SYDVKM. The DNA for the CDR3 is TGTGCCAGCACCTCAGGGGCCCTAGCGGGAGAAGAGCAGTACTTC. Protein sequence: CASTSGALAGEEQYF. Full variable domain (rest looked up from reference TRBV28 and TRBJ2-7): DVKVTQSSRYLVKRTGEKVFLECVQDMDHENMFWYRQDPGLGLRLIYFSYDVKMKEKGDIPEGYSVSREKKERFSLILESASTNQTSMYLCASTSGALAGEEQYFGPGTRLTVT.

The chain uses TRBV6-5 and TRBJ1-2, with 11 positions matching TRBD1. V was pared by 0 bases and J by 9 bases, with 6 bases of the junction left unmatched. The CDR3 has 15 amino acids. The germline V gene has CDR1 MNHEY and CDR2 SVGAGI. Here the CDR3 reads CASSYSPGTGGSYTF. For the CDR3, the DNA is TGTGCCAGCAGTTACTCGCCGGGGACAGGGGGTAGCTACACCTTC.

The chain combines TRBV7-3 with TRBJ2-1; 10 nucleotides agree with TRBD1. This CDR3 is built from 15 residues. Germline CDR1 SGHTA, CDR2 FQGTGA. V was clipped by 6 bases and J by 1 base; unmatched bases: 3. Written as DNA, the CDR3 is TGTGCCAGCAGATCGGGACAGGGGTCCTACAATGAGCAGTTCTTC. It yields the protein CASRSGQGSYNEQFF.

This sequence joins TRBV4-3 and TRBJ1-1; D remains unclear. The V gene's germline CDR1 is LGHNA and CDR2 YSLEER. The CDR3 sequence is 13 residues long. The V gene lost 4 bases and the J gene lost 5 bases, with 11 bases spanning the gap. In nucleotides, the CDR3 is TGCGCCAGCAGCCGAGCAGGCGATACTGAAGCTTTCTTT. Its translation is CASSRAGDTEAFF.

The V call is TRBV20-1, the J call TRBJ2-7, with D possibly being TRBD2 (6 bases). The CDR3 has 11 amino acids. Germline CDR1 is DFQATT and CDR2 is SNEGSKA (reference sequence). The CDR3 region has the DNA TGCAGCTACCGGGAGCAATACGAGCAGTACTTC. The encoded protein is CSYREQYEQYF.

This clone has a single count. The chain uses TRBV30 and TRBJ1-1; 7 nucleotides line up with TRBD1. This CDR3 comprises 11 residues. V dropped 8 bases and J dropped 8; count of bases not matched to a gene: 8. Germline V CDR1 and CDR2: GTSNPN, SVGIG (reference sequence). CDR3 DNA sequence: TGTGCCGGACAGGATTTACGAGAAGCTTTCTTT. Translated: CAGQDLREAFF.

The rearrangement uses TRBV7-3 and TRBJ2-1; 11 bases are a match to TRBD2. In germline, CDR1 is SGHTA, CDR2 FQGTGA. V trimming: 4 bases; J trimming: 3 bases; junction bases outside the gene matches: 2. The length of the CDR3 is 15 residues. CDR3 bases: TGTGCCAGCAGCTCCACTAGCGGGAGCTACAATGAGCAGTTCTTC. This gives the protein CASSSTSGSYNEQFF.

The rearrangement links TRBV5-4 to TRBJ2-7, with TRBD2 identical over 10 bases. Germline loops: CDR1 SGHNT, CDR2 YYREEE (reference sequence). The CDR3 contains 15 residues. Losses at the gene ends were 0 bases for V and 0 bases for J; bases not matched to a gene: 0. The CDR3 nucleotides read TGTGCCAGCAGCTTGGGGACTAGCGGCTCCTACGAGCAGTACTTC. Amino acid sequence: CASSLGTSGSYEQYF.

The rearrangement uses TRBV5-4 and TRBJ2-2; 10 bases fit TRBD2. Germline V CDR1 and CDR2: SGHNT, YYREEE (reference sequence). V lost 4 bases to trimming and J lost 0 bases; unmatched junction nucleotides: 3. The CDR3 has 16 amino acids. The CDR3 DNA reads as TGTGCCAGCAGCCGGGGACTAGCGACGAACACCGGGGAGCTGTTTTTT. Its translation: CASSRGLATNTGELFF.

This sequence joins TRBV6-5 and TRBJ2-7, with 9 bases identical to TRBD1. V was clipped by 5 bases and J by 7 bases; unmatched bases: 6. This CDR3 has 13 residues. From germline, CDR1 is MNHEY and CDR2 SVGAGI. In nucleotides, the CDR3 is TGTGCCAGCAGTCTACAGGGGGCGAGGGAGCAGTACTTC. Its translation: CASSLQGAREQYF.

The V and J genes are TRBV7-2 and TRBJ2-1; tentative D call: TRBD2 (5 bases). The CDR3 sequence is 15 residues long. Germline V gives CDR1 SGHTA, CDR2 FQGNSA. V was pared by 5 bases and J by 0 bases, with 11 bases between. The CDR3, as DNA: TGTGCCAGCAGCATGGACTCAAGCTCCTACAATGAGCAGTTCTTC. It is translated as CASSMDSSSYNEQFF.

The chain is built from TRBV11-2 and TRBJ2-1, with TRBD1 matching 7 bases. Germline-derived CDR1 and CDR2 are SGHAT and FQNNGV. CDR3 length equals 15 residues. The trim removed 4 bases at V and 0 bases at J, leaving 3 bases unmatched. CDR3 nucleotide sequence: TGTGCCAGCAGCTCAAACAGGGGCTCCTACAATGAGCAGTTCTTC. Protein sequence: CASSSNRGSYNEQFF.

This rearrangement joins TRBV19 to TRBJ2-3; the match to TRBD2 covers 7 bases. The CDR3 length is 16 residues. From germline, CDR1 is LNHDA and CDR2 SQIVND (reference sequence). The V and J ends lost 3 bases and 2 bases, in that order; junction bases with no gene match: 8. Here the CDR3 reads CASSILASGITDTQYF. The CDR3 bases are TGTGCCAGTAGTATCCTGGCTAGCGGCATCACAGATACGCAGTATTTT.

This chain joins TRBV3-1 (or the pseudogene TRBV3-2) and TRBJ2-7, with a tentative D call TRBD1 (5 bases). In germline, CDR1 is LGHDT, CDR2 YNNKEL (reference sequence). The CDR3 loop spans 15 amino acids. The V end lost 4 bases, the J end lost 0 bases, and 13 bases lay between the germline ends. CDR3 sequence reads: CASSPWTFLSYEQYF. The DNA for the CDR3 is TGTGCCAGCAGCCCCTGGACATTCCTCTCCTACGAGCAGTACTTC.